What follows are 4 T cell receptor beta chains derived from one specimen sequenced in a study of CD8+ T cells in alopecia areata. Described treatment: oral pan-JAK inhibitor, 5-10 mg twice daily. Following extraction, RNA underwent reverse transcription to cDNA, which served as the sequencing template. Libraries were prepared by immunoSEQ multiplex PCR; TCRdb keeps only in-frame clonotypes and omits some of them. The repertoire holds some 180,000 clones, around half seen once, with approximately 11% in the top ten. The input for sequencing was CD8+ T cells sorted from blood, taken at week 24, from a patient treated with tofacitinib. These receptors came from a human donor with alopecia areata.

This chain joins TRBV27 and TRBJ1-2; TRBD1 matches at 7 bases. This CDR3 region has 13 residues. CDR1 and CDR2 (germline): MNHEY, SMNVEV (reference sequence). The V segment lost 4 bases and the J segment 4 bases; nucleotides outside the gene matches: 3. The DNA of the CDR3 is TGTGCCAGCAGTTCGGGGACAGTCTATGGCTACACCTTC. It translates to CASSSGTVYGYTF.

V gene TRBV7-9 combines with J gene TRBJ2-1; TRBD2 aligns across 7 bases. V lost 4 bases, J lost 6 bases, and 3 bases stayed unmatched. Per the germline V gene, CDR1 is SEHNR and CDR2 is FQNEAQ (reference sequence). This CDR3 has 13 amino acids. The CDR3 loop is CASSWGGGNEQFF. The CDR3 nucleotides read TGTGCCAGCAGCTGGGGGGGAGGCAATGAGCAGTTCTTC.

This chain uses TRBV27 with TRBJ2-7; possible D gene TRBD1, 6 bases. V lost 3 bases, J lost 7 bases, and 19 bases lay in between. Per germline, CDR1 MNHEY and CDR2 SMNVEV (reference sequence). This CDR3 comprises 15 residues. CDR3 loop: CASSFRRTGWGEQYF. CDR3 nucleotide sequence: TGTGCCAGCAGTTTCAGACGCACAGGGTGGGGGGAGCAGTACTTC.

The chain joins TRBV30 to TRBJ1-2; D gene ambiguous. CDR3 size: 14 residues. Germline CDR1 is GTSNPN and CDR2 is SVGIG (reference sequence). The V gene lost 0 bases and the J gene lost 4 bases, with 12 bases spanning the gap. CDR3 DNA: TGTGCCTGGAGTGTTGGGAAAGGGAGCTATGGCTACACCTTC. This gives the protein CAWSVGKGSYGYTF.